These 31 T cell receptor beta chains came from one sample sequenced in a study of blood T cell repertoires in COVID-19. Sequencing was performed with immunoSEQ multiplex PCR; in TCRdb, only in-frame clones are kept and a portion is missing. The table lists around 150,000 clones, under 90% of them singletons, with approximately 8.7% in the top ten. The sample consisted of peripheral blood. These receptors all come from a woman in her fifties or sixties with active or convalescent COVID-19.

The chain carries TRBV7-2 and TRBJ1-6, with D maybe TRBD1 (6 bases). CDR3 length: 14 residues. CDR1 is SGHTA and CDR2 is FQGNSA in the germline V gene. V shed 0 bases and J shed 10 bases, with 10 bases lying between them. The CDR3 DNA is TGTGCCAGCAGCTTAGCAGAGGGGGACTCACCCCTCCACTTT. Its translation: CASSLAEGDSPLHF. Filled out from reference TRBV7-2 and TRBJ1-6, the complete variable domain reads GAGVSQSPSNKVTEKGKDVELRCDPISGHTALYWYRQSLGQGLEFLIYFQGNSAPDKSGLPSDRFSAERTGGSVSTLTIQRTQQEDSAVYLCASSLAEGDSPLHFGNGTRLTVT.

In DNA, the CDR3 is TGTGCCAGCGCCAGGGCCAGGGCGCAAAATGAAAAACTGTTTTTT. It is translated as CASARARAQNEKLFF. This chain joins TRBV27 and TRBJ1-4, with TRBD1 as a possible D gene (5 bases). CDR3 length: 15 residues. Germline values: CDR1 MNHEY, CDR2 SMNVEV (reference sequence). The V end lost 8 bases, the J end lost 5 bases, and 18 bases lay between the germline ends.

In its sample, this clone was seen a few times. V is TRBV28 and J is TRBJ2-1; 15 bases are a match to TRBD2. V shed 5 bases and J 1 base; nucleotides not matched to a gene: 15. This CDR3 has 21 residues. From germline, CDR1 is MDHEN and CDR2 SYDVKM. The CDR3 sequence: CASSPDWTSGRAVRSYNEQFF. CDR3 DNA: TGTGCCAGCAGTCCCGACTGGACTAGCGGGAGGGCAGTGAGGTCCTACAATGAGCAGTTCTTC.

This chain uses TRBV4-1 with TRBJ2-2; tentative D call: TRBD1 (6 bases). CDR1 is MGHRA and CDR2 is YSYEKL in the germline V gene. The CDR3 has 15 amino acids. Between the trimmed V and J ends, which lost 6 bases and 1 base, there was a span of 12 bases. DNA of the CDR3: TGCGCCAGCAGTCTCCGACAGGAGAACACCGGGGAGCTGTTTTTT. Translating gives CASSLRQENTGELFF.

V and J are TRBV12-3 or TRBV12-4 and TRBJ1-5; D not certain. Between the trimmed V and J ends, which lost 4 bases and 4 bases, there was a span of 8 bases. The CDR3 has 13 residues. The CDR3 is CASSSNMNQPQHF. In nucleotides, the CDR3 is TGTGCCAGCAGTTCGAACATGAATCAGCCCCAGCATTTT.

This clone was observed a handful of times. The chain combines TRBV27 with TRBJ2-1, with D unclear. Trimming left V 0 bases short and J 0 bases short, with 12 bases between. The CDR3 spans 17 residues. Germline V lookup: CDR1 MNHEY, CDR2 SMNVEV (reference sequence). The CDR3 loop is CASSLSAPYGSYNEQFF. CDR3 sequence (DNA): TGTGCCAGCAGTTTATCAGCGCCCTACGGCTCCTACAATGAGCAGTTCTTC.

The chain recombines TRBV19 with TRBJ2-2; no clear D. The V end lost 3 bases, the J end lost 0 bases, and 8 bases lay between the germline ends. CDR3 length: 15 residues. The germline V gene has CDR1 LNHDA and CDR2 SQIVND (reference sequence). CDR3 protein: CASSITNTNTGELFF. The DNA for the CDR3 is TGTGCCAGTAGTATTACAAACACGAACACCGGGGAGCTGTTTTTT.

This chain connects TRBV7-2 to TRBJ2-7; D perhaps matches TRBD1 (6 bases). Germline assignment: CDR1 SGHTA and CDR2 FQGNSA. The CDR3 extends over 12 amino acids. V lost 3 bases and J lost 5, with 8 bases in between. CDR3 coding DNA: TGTGCCAGCAGCTTCAACAGGGACGAGCAGTACTTC. Translation gives CASSFNRDEQYF.

The chain recombines TRBV10-2 with TRBJ1-5; D uncertain. The V and J ends lost 0 bases and 8 bases respectively, with 5 bases between them. The germline V gene encodes CDR1 WSHSY and CDR2 SAAADI. This CDR3 has 12 residues. The CDR3 sequence: CASSESYKPQHF. The DNA of the CDR3 is TGCGCCAGCAGTGAGTCGTATAAGCCCCAGCATTTT.

Only a few counts were recorded for this clone. The V call is TRBV6-1, the J call TRBJ2-7; a weak D match, TRBD1 (6 bases). The CDR3 sequence is 14 residues long. From germline, CDR1 is MNHNS and CDR2 SASEGT. V shed 2 bases and J shed 0 bases, with 8 bases lying between them. The CDR3 loop is CASSERTDSYEQYF. The DNA of the CDR3 is TGTGCCAGCAGTGAAAGGACAGACTCCTACGAGCAGTACTTC.

This clone occurred a few times. The chain recombines TRBV6-2 or TRBV6-3 with TRBJ2-1; 9 nucleotides align to TRBD1. The germline V gene encodes CDR1 MNHEY and CDR2 SVGEGT. There are 15 residues in the CDR3. The trim removed 5 bases at V and 3 bases at J, leaving 5 bases unmatched. In DNA form, the CDR3 reads TGTGCCAGCAGTCCCCTGGACAGGGGCTACAATGAGCAGTTCTTC. It codes for CASSPLDRGYNEQFF.

V and J are TRBV11-2 and TRBJ2-3; D perhaps matches TRBD2 (7 bases). The germline V gene has CDR1 SGHAT and CDR2 FQNNGV. The V end was cut by 8 bases, the J end by 0 bases, with 21 bases between. The CDR3 is 17 residues long. In DNA form, the CDR3 reads TGTGCCAGCGGAGGGGGGGGTTCCGCCTTTAGCACAGATACGCAGTATTTT. The encoded protein is CASGGGGSAFSTDTQYF. The full variable domain, its missing parts supplied by reference TRBV11-2 and TRBJ2-3, is EAGVAQSPRYKIIEKRQSVAFWCNPISGHATLYWYQQILGQGPKLLIQFQNNGVVDDSQLPKDRFSAERLKGVDSTLKIQPAKLEDSAVYLCASGGGGSAFSTDTQYFGPGTRLTVL.

The rearrangement uses TRBV11-3 and TRBJ2-1; 9 bases align to TRBD2. In germline, CDR1 is SGHNT, CDR2 YENEEA. J gave up 9 bases and V 5 bases, and 11 bases lay outside the gene matches. This CDR3 region has 15 residues. The CDR3 region has the DNA TGTGCCAGCAGCCAACGTAGCGGGAGAGGGGGTGAGCAGTTCTTC. This translates into CASSQRSGRGGEQFF. The full variable domain, completed using reference TRBV11-3 and TRBJ2-1, is EAGVVQSPRYKIIEKKQPVAFWCNPISGHNTLYWYLQNLGQGPELLIRYENEEAVDDSQLPKDRFSAERLKGVDSTLKIQPAELGDSAVYLCASSQRSGRGGEQFFGPGTRLTVL.

This chain uses TRBV15 with TRBJ1-4; 8 bases agree with TRBD1. The trim removed 1 base at V and 10 bases at J, leaving 8 bases unmatched. CDR3 size: 15 residues. The germline gives CDR1 LNHNV, CDR2 YYDKDF (reference sequence). CDR3 nucleotides: TGTGCCACCAGCAGAGGCGGACAGGGCTTGGGAAAACTGTTTTTT. It is translated as CATSRGGQGLGKLFF.

The rearrangement joins TRBV14 to TRBJ1-1; D is unresolved. The CDR3 has 14 residues. With 0 bases removed from V and 6 bases from J, the gap between germline ends came to 11 bases. Germline lookup yields CDR1 SGHDN and CDR2 FVKESK. CDR3: CASSQDIAVSEAFF. CDR3 DNA: TGTGCCAGCAGCCAAGATATAGCGGTTTCTGAAGCTTTCTTT. Based on the CDR3 plus reference TRBV14 and TRBJ1-1, the full variable domain is EAGVTQFPSHSVIEKGQTVTLRCDPISGHDNLYWYRRVMGKEIKFLLHFVKESKQDESGMPNNRFLAERTGGTYSTLKVQPAELEDSGVYFCASSQDIAVSEAFFGQGTRLTVV.

The rearrangement joins TRBV30 to TRBJ2-7; D is possibly TRBD2 (5 bases). CDR1 GTSNPN and CDR2 SVGIG come from the germline V gene (reference sequence). CDR3 length: 13 amino acids. The V end lost 2 bases, the J end lost 6 bases, and 14 bases lay between the germline ends. For the CDR3, the DNA is TGTGCCTGGAGTCCCCTATTAGCGCGCGAGCAGTACTTC. This gives the protein CAWSPLLAREQYF.

This chain joins TRBV7-2 and TRBJ1-6; the D gene is possibly TRBD1 (5 bases). Trimming left V 1 base short and J 7 bases short, with 11 bases between. The V gene's germline CDR1 is SGHTA and CDR2 FQGNSA. The CDR3 contains 15 residues. The CDR3 region has the DNA TGTGCCAGCAGCTTAGGTTTGGCAGGGAATTCACCCCTCCACTTT. Protein sequence: CASSLGLAGNSPLHF.

The chain couples TRBV29-1 to TRBJ2-5; 7 bases fit TRBD1. CDR3 size: 13 residues. Germline CDR1 reads SQVTM; CDR2 reads ANQGSEA. The V and J ends lost 2 bases and 5 bases, in that order; junction bases with no gene match: 5. CDR3 residues: CSVERGRGETQYF. The CDR3 DNA reads as TGCAGCGTTGAAAGGGGGCGCGGTGAGACCCAGTACTTC.

The rearrangement uses TRBV2 and TRBJ1-6; 7 positions agree with TRBD1. V lost 4 bases and J lost 9; bases outside the gene matches: 6. CDR1 SNHLY and CDR2 FYNNEI come from the germline V gene. CDR3 length equals 14 residues. CDR3 in DNA: TGTGCCAGCAGTGCCGGACAGGAGGCTTCACCCCTCCACTTT. This translates into CASSAGQEASPLHF.

The chain recombines TRBV5-5 with TRBJ1-5; D is unclear. Trimming shortened V by 5 bases and J by 7 bases, and 16 bases separated the two germline ends. Per the germline V gene, CDR1 is SGHKS and CDR2 is YYEKEE (reference sequence). The CDR3 runs 14 residues. The CDR3, as DNA: TGTGCCAGCAGGAACGAGGTGGATGAGCAGCCCCAGCATTTT. Its translation: CASRNEVDEQPQHF.

The chain links TRBV24-1 to TRBJ2-3; 10 bases are shared with TRBD2. The CDR3 runs 16 residues. Germline V gives CDR1 KGHDR, CDR2 SFDVKD. Trimming removed 7 bases from V and 0 bases from J; junction bases left unmatched: 6. The CDR3: CATSPGLAVSTDTQYF. In DNA, the CDR3 is TGTGCCACCAGCCCTGGACTAGCGGTGAGCACAGATACGCAGTATTTT.

This clone was seen a single time. V and J are TRBV27 and TRBJ2-1; TRBD2 matches 10 bases. The CDR3 spans 14 residues. V trimming: 7 bases; J trimming: 6 bases; junction bases outside the gene matches: 6. Germline V gene sequence: CDR1 MNHEY, CDR2 SMNVEV (reference sequence). CDR3: CASTTSGGVNEQFF. The CDR3 DNA is TGTGCCAGCACCACCAGCGGGGGGGTCAATGAGCAGTTCTTC.

The chain carries TRBV28 and TRBJ1-1; 8 nucleotides line up with TRBD1. Trimming cost V 6 bases and J 5 bases; bases outside gene matches: 5. There are 13 residues in the CDR3. Per the germline V gene, CDR1 is MDHEN and CDR2 is SYDVKM. The CDR3 DNA reads as TGTGCCAGCAGACGGACAGGGAAGACTGAAGCTTTCTTT. This translates into CASRRTGKTEAFF.

The chain links TRBV7-6 to TRBJ2-2; 11 positions match TRBD2. J lost 1 base, V lost 5 bases, and 6 bases had no gene match. This CDR3 region has 17 residues. Germline V gene data show CDR1 as SGHVS and CDR2 as FNYEAQ. DNA for the CDR3: TGTGCCAGCAGCCTCCCCACTAGCGGGGGGAACACCGGGGAGCTGTTTTTT. Its protein product is CASSLPTSGGNTGELFF.

This rearrangement joins TRBV7-2 to TRBJ2-1, with 7 bases matching TRBD2. V trimming: 5 bases; J trimming: 1 base; junction bases outside the gene matches: 11. There are 17 residues in the CDR3. Germline assignment: CDR1 SGHTA and CDR2 FQGNSA. CDR3 protein: CASSPGGRAFSYNEQFF. CDR3 coding DNA: TGTGCCAGCAGCCCCGGGGGGAGGGCTTTTTCCTACAATGAGCAGTTCTTC.

The gene calls are TRBV9 and TRBJ2-1; no clear D. Trimming left V 0 bases short and J 5 bases short, with 3 bases between. The germline gives CDR1 SGDLS, CDR2 YYNGEE. The CDR3 is 12 residues long. CDR3 sequence: CASSVVNNEQFF. DNA of the CDR3: TGTGCCAGCAGCGTAGTAAACAATGAGCAGTTCTTC.

This rearrangement joins TRBV19 to TRBJ1-1; 8 bases are shared with TRBD1. J gave up 6 bases and V 8 bases, and 11 bases lay outside the gene matches. Germline V gene sequence: CDR1 LNHDA, CDR2 SQIVND (reference sequence). The CDR3 has 14 residues. CDR3 amino acids: CASRAGQGLPEAFF. The CDR3 DNA reads as TGTGCCAGTCGAGCAGGACAGGGTTTGCCTGAAGCTTTCTTT.

The gene calls are TRBV5-6 and TRBJ2-7; 7 bases line up with TRBD1. From germline, CDR1 is SGHDT and CDR2 YYEEEE. J was trimmed by 7 bases and V by 5 bases; bases with no gene match: 12. The CDR3 loop spans 14 amino acids. The CDR3 reads CASSLRPTGREQYV. DNA for the CDR3: TGTGCCAGCAGTCTGAGGCCGACAGGGCGGGAGCAGTACGTC.

This clone has only a few counts. This sequence joins TRBV7-6 and TRBJ1-4; 7 positions agree with TRBD1. V gave up 4 bases and J gave up 6 bases; unmatched junction bases: 5. The germline CDR1 and CDR2 sequences are SGHVS and FNYEAQ. The CDR3 consists of 14 residues. The CDR3 spells CASSSGTAYEKLFF. Here the CDR3 DNA reads TGTGCCAGCAGCTCCGGGACAGCATATGAAAAACTGTTTTTT.

The chain employs TRBV9 and TRBJ2-1, with 9 bases aligning to TRBD2. The CDR3 covers 13 residues. Germline V gene lookup returns CDR1 SGDLS and CDR2 YYNGEE. V dropped 5 bases and J dropped 10; count of bases not matched to a gene: 7. This chain's CDR3 is CASRASGTKEQFF. In DNA, the CDR3 is TGTGCCAGCAGGGCTAGCGGGACCAAAGAGCAGTTCTTC.

CDR3 in DNA: TGCGCCAGCAGTACCACTCCGACTAGCTTTTTCGCCGGGGAGCTGTTTTTT. Residues: CASSTTPTSFFAGELFF. The chain employs TRBV10-2 and TRBJ2-2; 7 nucleotides agree with TRBD2. After removal of 5 bases from V and 6 bases from J, the junction contained 15 bases not matched to a gene. Germline CDR1 is WSHSY and CDR2 is SAAADI. The CDR3 runs to 17 residues.